The 17 T cell receptor beta chains below all came from one sample that was sequenced in a study of blood T cell repertoires in COVID-19. Here immunoSEQ multiplex PCR was the method, and the copy in TCRdb shows in-frame clones only, minus some. The table has approximately 360,000 clones, around four fifths seen once. Specimen: PBMCs or T cells enriched from blood (not recorded which). The receptors derive from a woman aged 45-60 years who had recovered from COVID-19.

Only one count was recorded for this clone. The chain couples TRBV6-5 to TRBJ2-1, with TRBD2 identical over 14 bases. Germline V lookup: CDR1 MNHEY, CDR2 SVGAGI. The length of the CDR3 is 14 residues. V lost 9 bases and J lost 10; bases outside the gene matches: 8. The CDR3, as DNA: TGTGCCAGTCGATGGACTAGCGGGAGGAAAGAGCAGTTCTTC. Translated: CASRWTSGRKEQFF.

The chain links TRBV7-8 to TRBJ1-5; 8 bases fit TRBD1. Trimming removed 3 bases from V and 2 bases from J; junction bases left unmatched: 9. The CDR3 spans 17 residues. Germline V lookup: CDR1 SGHVS, CDR2 FQNEAQ. CDR3 region: CASSFQGTGRGNQPQHF. The CDR3 nucleotides are TGTGCCAGCAGCTTCCAAGGGACAGGTAGGGGCAATCAGCCCCAGCATTTT.

V usage is TRBV25-1 and J usage is TRBJ2-1; D remains ambiguous. Per the germline V gene, CDR1 is MGHDK and CDR2 is SYGVNS. The CDR3 runs to 12 residues. Between the trimmed V and J ends, which lost 7 bases and 10 bases, there was a span of 14 bases. The CDR3 loop reads CASIQSGPEQFF. CDR3 DNA: TGTGCCAGCATCCAATCAGGCCCCGAGCAGTTCTTC.

This clone was seen a few times. V is TRBV28 and J is TRBJ1-2; no clear D gene. Per germline, CDR1 MDHEN and CDR2 SYDVKM. V gave up 5 bases and J gave up 6 bases, with 19 bases separating them. The CDR3 spans 15 residues. The CDR3 sequence is CASSPHTRRTDGYTF. For the CDR3, the DNA is TGTGCCAGCAGTCCCCACACCCGCAGGACTGATGGCTACACCTTC.

This sequence joins TRBV12-3 or TRBV12-4 and TRBJ1-5; D not resolved. V shed 5 bases and J shed 7 bases, with 6 bases lying between them. CDR3 length equals 11 residues. CDR3 sequence reads: CASSNPQPQHF. The CDR3 DNA reads TGTGCCAGCAGTAATCCACAGCCCCAGCATTTT.

This chain joins TRBV6-5 and TRBJ1-1, with 9 bases aligning to TRBD1. J was trimmed by 5 bases and V by 6 bases; bases with no gene match: 10. The CDR3 totals 15 residues. Germline CDR1 reads MNHEY; CDR2 reads SVGAGI. CDR3 sequence reads: CASSPTDRGRTEAFF. Here the CDR3 DNA reads TGTGCCAGCAGCCCCACCGACAGGGGGAGGACTGAAGCTTTCTTT.

This clone showed up just a few times. V gene TRBV3-1 (or the pseudogene TRBV3-2) combines with J gene TRBJ2-5; TRBD2 matches at 11 bases. Germline lookup yields CDR1 LGHDT and CDR2 YNNKEL (reference sequence). After removal of 4 bases from V and 2 bases from J, the junction contained 9 bases not matched to a gene. CDR3 length: 17 residues. CDR3 protein: CASSPNHGTSGQETQYF. The CDR3 bases are TGTGCCAGCAGCCCCAATCACGGGACTAGCGGACAAGAGACCCAGTACTTC.

The chain has TRBV19 and TRBJ2-4; the D gene is possibly TRBD2 (6 bases). The CDR3 sequence is 15 residues long. Germline V gene lookup returns CDR1 LNHDA and CDR2 SQIVND (reference sequence). V shed 9 bases and J shed 6 bases, with 21 bases lying between them. The CDR3 is CASKGVHAGGNIQYF. CDR3 bases: TGTGCCAGCAAAGGGGTACACGCCGGGGGAAACATTCAGTACTTC.

Remarks on this clone: The sample has other DNA sequences that encode this CDR3 too. The rearrangement links TRBV9 to TRBJ2-1; weak D call: TRBD2 (7 bases). Germline lookup yields CDR1 SGDLS and CDR2 YYNGEE. The CDR3 is made up of 15 amino acids. Trimming left V 0 bases short and J 3 bases short, with 10 bases between. CDR3 sequence (DNA): TGTGCCAGCAGCGTAGATAGGGGGGGCTACAATGAGCAGTTCTTC. Its protein is CASSVDRGGYNEQFF.

DNA for the CDR3: TGCGCCAGCAGCTCGGACAGTTTAAACTATGGCTACACCTTC. As protein: CASSSDSLNYGYTF. This rearrangement joins TRBV5-1 to TRBJ1-2; D perhaps matches TRBD1 (6 bases). The V end was cut by 3 bases, the J end by 2 bases, with 11 bases between. The germline gives CDR1 SGHRS, CDR2 YFSETQ. The CDR3 length is 14 residues.

The rearrangement joins TRBV5-1 to TRBJ2-1; TRBD1 agrees at 8 bases. This CDR3 contains 15 residues. The germline gives CDR1 SGHRS, CDR2 YFSETQ. V lost 4 bases and J lost 3; bases outside the gene matches: 6. The CDR3 nucleotides are TGCGCCAGCAGCGCATCCGGGACAGGCTACAATGAGCAGTTCTTC. Its translation is CASSASGTGYNEQFF.

The rearrangement uses TRBV25-1 and TRBJ1-4; D possibly corresponds to TRBD1 (6 bases). The germline CDR1 and CDR2 sequences are MGHDK and SYGVNS. With 2 bases removed from V and 6 bases from J, the gap between germline ends came to 13 bases. The CDR3 is 15 residues long. The CDR3, as DNA: TGTGCCAGCAGTGAAATTGGGGGCGCAGATGAAAAACTGTTTTTT. The encoded protein is CASSEIGGADEKLFF.

The chain is built from TRBV7-2 and TRBJ2-1, with 15 positions matching TRBD2. This CDR3 is 18 amino acids long. The J segment lost 4 bases and the V segment lost 3 bases, leaving 7 bases of the junction unmatched. Germline CDR1 and CDR2: SGHTA and FQGNSA. This CDR3 reads CASSLRTSGRAAYNEQFF. DNA for the CDR3: TGTGCCAGCAGCTTGAGGACTAGCGGGAGGGCTGCATACAATGAGCAGTTCTTC.

This chain uses TRBV6-1 with TRBJ2-1; D is possibly TRBD2 (5 bases). Per the germline V gene, CDR1 is MNHNS and CDR2 is SASEGT. Trimming shortened V by 2 bases and J by 7 bases, and 12 bases separated the two germline ends. The CDR3 consists of 14 residues. The CDR3 DNA follows: TGTGCCAGCAGTGAACTAGCAGCCTTTAATGAGCAGTTCTTC. Protein sequence: CASSELAAFNEQFF.

The chain is built from TRBV7-9 and TRBJ1-5; no firm D call. The germline V gene encodes CDR1 SEHNR and CDR2 FQNEAQ (reference sequence). V shed 1 base and J shed 7 bases, with 8 bases lying between them. The CDR3 totals 13 residues. The CDR3 here is CASSLERAQPQHF. CDR3 DNA sequence: TGTGCCAGCAGCTTAGAGAGGGCCCAGCCCCAGCATTTT.

This CDR3 is CASSQRGMNTEAFF. The DNA for the CDR3 is TGTGCCAGCAGCCAAAGGGGAATGAACACTGAAGCTTTCTTT. The chain links TRBV3-1 (or the pseudogene TRBV3-2) to TRBJ1-1, with D possibly matching TRBD1 (5 bases). The CDR3 is 14 residues long. V gave up 2 bases and J gave up 0 bases, with 7 bases separating them. Germline V lookup: CDR1 LGHDT, CDR2 YNNKEL (reference sequence).

The rearrangement joins TRBV9 to TRBJ1-5, with no clear D. This CDR3 is built from 14 residues. Looked up from germline, CDR1 is SGDLS and CDR2 is YYNGEE. With 4 bases removed from V and 7 bases from J, the gap between germline ends came to 15 bases. CDR3 region: CASSPGGGRQPQHF. CDR3 coding DNA: TGTGCCAGCAGCCCCGGAGGAGGGCGACAGCCCCAGCATTTT.